The source of this T cell receptor beta chain is a study of read filtering for tumor transcriptome and immune sequencing. Study-level information: After DNase treatment, RNA was made into whole-transcriptome libraries.

Every patient had bone marrow sampled while the disease was active. Germline V gives CDR1 MDHEN, CDR2 SYDVKM. This CDR3 is 12 amino acids long. Study outcomes and limitations: The CD138-negative fraction was mixed bone marrow immune cells, not pure T cells. IR-seq and RNA-seq agreed better without single-read clonotypes.

The library was built from 400 ng RNA with molecular barcoded adaptors for alpha/delta and beta/gamma chains. TCRdb redid the calling of the reads with MiXCR, one entry per CDR3 protein. The data contain about 39,000 distinct CDR3 sequences, roughly 15% of them singletons. On this clonotype itself: Its target is unknown. Compared with germline, one end of the junction differs, possibly owing to a read error.

This receptor was obtained from a donor at least 40 years old with multiple myeloma. This chain uses TRBV28 with TRBJ1-3; D call uncertain. The sample consisted of a population of CD138-negative cells sorted from bone marrow. For the CDR3, the DNA is TGTGCCACCTCCCCCCGTGGAAACACCGTATATTTT. Protein sequence: CATSPRGNTVYF.